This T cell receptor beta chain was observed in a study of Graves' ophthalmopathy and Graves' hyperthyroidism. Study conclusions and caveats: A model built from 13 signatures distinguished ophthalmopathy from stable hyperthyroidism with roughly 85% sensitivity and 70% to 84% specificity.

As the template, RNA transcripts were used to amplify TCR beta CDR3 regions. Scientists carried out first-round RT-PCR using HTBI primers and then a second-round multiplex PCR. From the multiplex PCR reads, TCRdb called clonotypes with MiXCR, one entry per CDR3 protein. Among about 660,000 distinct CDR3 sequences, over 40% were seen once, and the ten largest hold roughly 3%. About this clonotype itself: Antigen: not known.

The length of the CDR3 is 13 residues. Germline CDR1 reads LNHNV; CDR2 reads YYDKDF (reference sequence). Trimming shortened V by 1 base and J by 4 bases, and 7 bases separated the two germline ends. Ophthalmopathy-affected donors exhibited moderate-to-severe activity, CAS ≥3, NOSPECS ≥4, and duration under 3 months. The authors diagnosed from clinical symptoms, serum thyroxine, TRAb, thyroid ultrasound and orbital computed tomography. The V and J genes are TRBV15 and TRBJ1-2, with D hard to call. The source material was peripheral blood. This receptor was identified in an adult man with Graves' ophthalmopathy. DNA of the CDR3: TGTGCCACCAGCAGAGCCGGAAGCTATGGCTACACCTTC. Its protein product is CATSRAGSYGYTF.